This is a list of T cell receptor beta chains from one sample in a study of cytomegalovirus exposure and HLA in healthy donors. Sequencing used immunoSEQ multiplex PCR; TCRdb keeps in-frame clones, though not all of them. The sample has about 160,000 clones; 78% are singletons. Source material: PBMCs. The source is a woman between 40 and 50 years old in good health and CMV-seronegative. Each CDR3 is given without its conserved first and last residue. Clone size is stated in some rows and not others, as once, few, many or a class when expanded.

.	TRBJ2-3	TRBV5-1	ASSVWTSGSTDTQY
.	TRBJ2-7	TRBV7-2	ASSQDYSEQY
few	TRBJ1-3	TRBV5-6	ASSRTDTGNTIY
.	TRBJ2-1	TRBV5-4	ASSSGQGYNEQF
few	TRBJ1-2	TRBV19	ASSIVNPGGGYT
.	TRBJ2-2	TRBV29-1	SVGRGAETGELF
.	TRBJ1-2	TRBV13	ASSLGQIFQKKGNYGYT
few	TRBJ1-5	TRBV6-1	ASRVSQSFNQPQH
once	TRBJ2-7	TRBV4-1	ASSQETLAGLSYEQY
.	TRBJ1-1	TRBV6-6	ASSYSGRRNQAF
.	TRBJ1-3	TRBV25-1	ASSAFGAYGNTIY
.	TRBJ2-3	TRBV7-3	ASSLMGTEGDTQY
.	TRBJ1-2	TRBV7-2	ASSLVVSGGYGYT
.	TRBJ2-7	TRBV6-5	ASSYSRTGHYEQY
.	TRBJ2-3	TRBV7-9	SSRSGGAADTQY
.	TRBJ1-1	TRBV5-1	ASSSTGGMNTEAF
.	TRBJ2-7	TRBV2	ASSTTRDYEQY
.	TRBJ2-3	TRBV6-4	ASSVGQATTDTQY
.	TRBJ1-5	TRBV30	AWKASRVNQPQH
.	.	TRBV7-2	ASSFDLDKSYEQY
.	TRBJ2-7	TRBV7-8	ASSLGRDSYEQY
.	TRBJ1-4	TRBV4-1	ASSQDPTDEKLF
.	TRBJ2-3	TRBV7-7	ASSLRQGYTDTQY
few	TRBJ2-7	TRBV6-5	ASSETGTTYEQY
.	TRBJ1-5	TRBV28	ASRQTTVRNQPQH
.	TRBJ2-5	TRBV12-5	ASGTGTGGETQY
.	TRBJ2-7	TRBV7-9	ASSLGTGISYEQY
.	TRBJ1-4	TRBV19	ASAGRMTENEKLF
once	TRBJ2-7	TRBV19	ASSFRTGGTEQY
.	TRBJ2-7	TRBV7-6	ASSATWTGGEQY
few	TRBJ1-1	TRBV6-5	ASSYFSGGTEAF
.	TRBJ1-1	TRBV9	ASSVGIGTGNTEAF
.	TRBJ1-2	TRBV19	ASSIPDRGRIDGYT
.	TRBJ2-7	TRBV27	ASSPRASGGFYEQY
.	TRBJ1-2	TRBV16	ASSASEGTDGYT
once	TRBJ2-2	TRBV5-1	ASSLAIQGTGELF
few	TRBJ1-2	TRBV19	ASRPRGYGYT
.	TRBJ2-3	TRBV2	ASSVNRGADTQY
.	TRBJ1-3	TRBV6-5	ASSLVSGNTIY